One sample yielded the 21 T cell receptor beta chains listed below, sequenced in a study of vaccination and CD4 T cells after COVID-19. TCRdb reprocessed the PCR reads with MiXCR, giving one entry per CDR3 protein. The sample includes 35,000 to 45,000 distinct CDR3 sequences, about 35% seen only once; the top ten take roughly 6%. Time point reported: late sampling 161 to 241 days after vaccination in a few convalescent patients. The material sequenced was CD4+ T cells from blood, taken about 7 months after SARS-CoV-2 vaccination. These receptors were obtained from a human donor who had recovered from COVID-19.

This clonotype has more than one count but fewer than ten. This chain links TRBV20-1 with TRBJ1-1; 9 bases match TRBD1. The ends lost 6 bases at V and 6 bases at J; junction bases unmatched: 2. Germline CDR1 DFQATT, CDR2 SNEGSKA (reference sequence). CDR3 length: 11 residues. The CDR3 nucleotides are TGCAGTGCAAGGGACAGGGCTGAAGCTTTCTTT. It encodes CSARDRAEAFF.

This clonotype was seen at least ten times. The gene calls are TRBV27 and TRBJ2-5, with 8 positions matching TRBD2. Germline V gives CDR1 MNHEY, CDR2 SMNVEV (reference sequence). Germline trimming cut 8 bases from V and 9 bases from J; bases unmatched to any gene: 17. The length of the CDR3 is 15 residues. Written as DNA, the CDR3 is TGTGCCAGCGGTAAAGCGGGAGACTACTCCCCGGCCCAGTACTTC. This codes for CASGKAGDYSPAQYF.

This chain joins TRBV21-1 and TRBJ2-7; the D call TRBD1 from the table was never checked on the DNA. TRBV21-1 is annotated as a pseudogene. The CDR3 is 15 residues long. The CDR3 DNA is TGTGCCAGCAGTATTCACAGGGGGCTTCCCTCCGGGCAGTACTTC. This codes for CASSIHRGLPSGQYF.

This clonotype turned up a few times. The chain couples TRBV27 to TRBJ1-6, with D hard to call. Germline CDR1 is MNHEY and CDR2 is SMNVEV (reference sequence). V was clipped by 4 bases and J by 3 bases, with 7 bases between them. This CDR3 is 14 amino acids long. The CDR3 DNA reads as TGTGCCAGCAGTTCTGCTGACTATAATTCACCCCTCCACTTT. Translation gives CASSSADYNSPLHF.

The V call is TRBV7-3, the J call TRBJ2-2, with 13 bases identical to TRBD2. The germline CDR1 and CDR2 sequences are SGHTA and FQGTGA. CDR3 size: 17 residues. V was pared by 1 base and J by 5 bases, with 4 bases of the junction left unmatched. CDR3 sequence: CASSLSGLAGATGELFF. The CDR3 nucleotides are TGTGCCAGCAGCTTAAGTGGACTAGCGGGAGCTACCGGGGAGCTGTTTTTT.

This rearrangement joins TRBV6-1 to TRBJ1-5; 8 bases align to TRBD1. The CDR3 sequence is 16 residues long. Unmatched junction bases numbered 8, after V lost 0 bases and J lost 7 bases. The germline V gene has CDR1 MNHNS and CDR2 SASEGT. DNA for the CDR3: TGTGCCAGCAGTGAAGCGATTGGACAGGGCGGCCAGCCCCAGCATTTT. Its translation: CASSEAIGQGGQPQHF.

The chain carries TRBV10-3 and TRBJ2-7; 13 bases line up with TRBD2. V shed 3 bases and J 4 bases; nucleotides not matched to a gene: 3. The CDR3 is 15 amino acids. Looked up from germline, CDR1 is ENHRY and CDR2 is SYGVKD. The CDR3 nucleotides read TGTGCCATCAGTGAATTACTAGCGGGAGGGTACGAGCAGTACTTC. Protein sequence: CAISELLAGGYEQYF.

The chain links TRBV27 to TRBJ2-1; D is unclear. Germline CDR1 reads MNHEY; CDR2 reads SMNVEV (reference sequence). This CDR3 is 12 amino acids long. V lost 2 bases and J lost 9, with 8 bases in between. The CDR3 region is CASSLLTGEQFF. The CDR3 DNA sequence: TGTGCCAGCAGTTTACTGACTGGTGAGCAGTTCTTC.

This clonotype has more than one count but fewer than ten. The CDR3 DNA follows: TGTGCCAGCATGAGGCAGGGAGTCTGGTCGAACACCGGGGAGCTGTTTTTT. Protein sequence: CASMRQGVWSNTGELFF. V and J are TRBV6-1 and TRBJ2-2, with D tentatively TRBD1 or TRBD2 (5 bases each). Germline V gene lookup returns CDR1 MNHNS and CDR2 SASEGT. The CDR3 length is 17 residues. Between the trimmed V and J ends, which lost 7 bases and 0 bases, there was a span of 18 bases.

The rearrangement uses TRBV11-3 and TRBJ2-3; 7 bases are shared with TRBD1. The CDR3 extends over 14 amino acids. Germline V gene lookup returns CDR1 SGHNT and CDR2 YENEEA. The ends lost 5 bases at V and 4 bases at J; junction bases unmatched: 6. The CDR3 here is CASSRGRGSDTQYF. The CDR3 nucleotides read TGTGCCAGCAGCCGAGGCAGGGGGTCAGATACGCAGTATTTT.

This rearrangement joins TRBV6-5 to TRBJ2-1, with D possibly being TRBD2 (6 bases). V was trimmed by 2 bases and J by 8 bases, leaving 16 bases between them. The CDR3 is made up of 15 amino acids. Germline V gene data show CDR1 as MNHEY and CDR2 as SVGAGI. CDR3 residues: CASSYGLGGRDEQFF. The CDR3 nucleotides are TGTGCCAGCAGTTACGGGCTCGGAGGGCGTGATGAGCAGTTCTTC.

This chain links TRBV7-6 with TRBJ2-1; 14 bases map to TRBD2. After removal of 5 bases from V and 8 bases from J, the junction contained 8 bases not matched to a gene. This CDR3 has 16 residues. Per the germline V gene, CDR1 is SGHVS and CDR2 is FNYEAQ. The CDR3 sequence is CASSVLTSGRAYEQFF. CDR3 nucleotides: TGTGCCAGCAGCGTCCTGACTAGCGGGAGGGCCTATGAGCAGTTCTTC.

This chain links TRBV10-1 with TRBJ2-1, with 8 bases matching TRBD1. V dropped 2 bases and J dropped 5; count of bases not matched to a gene: 2. Germline CDR1 is WNHNN and CDR2 is SYGVQD (reference sequence). The CDR3 has 14 amino acids. The CDR3 nucleotides read TGCGCCAGCAGTGAGCTGGACAGGGACAATGAGCAGTTCTTC. Translated, it gives CASSELDRDNEQFF.

This clonotype was seen only a few times. This chain uses TRBV27 with TRBJ2-3; D is possibly TRBD1 (5 bases). This CDR3 comprises 11 residues. Germline V CDR1 and CDR2: MNHEY, SMNVEV (reference sequence). Trimming removed 2 bases at V and 10 bases at J, with 7 bases between. The CDR3 DNA sequence: TGTGCCAGCAGTTTAAAAGGGGCGCAGTATTTT. The encoded protein is CASSLKGAQYF.

The V and J genes are TRBV20-1 and TRBJ1-1; the D gene is possibly TRBD1 (5 bases). With 1 base removed from V and 8 bases from J, the gap between germline ends came to 26 bases. Germline assignment: CDR1 DFQATT and CDR2 SNEGSKA (reference sequence). The CDR3 is 17 amino acids. The CDR3 DNA is TGCAGTGCTAGAGGCTTCGGAGAGGCCTCTTTGGAGGGGGAAGCTTTCTTT. This translates into CSARGFGEASLEGEAFF.

J is TRBJ1-6 and V is TRBV19; unclear D gene. Germline V CDR1 and CDR2: LNHDA, SQIVND (reference sequence). CDR3 length: 12 residues. V lost 5 bases and J lost 8, with 7 bases in between. The CDR3 nucleotides read TGTGCCAGTAGTCTCCCGGATTCACCCCTCCACTTT. Its protein is CASSLPDSPLHF.

This clonotype showed up just once. CDR3 loop: CAWSFWSGSDTQYF. The CDR3 DNA follows: TGTGCCTGGAGTTTCTGGTCTGGTTCAGATACGCAGTATTTT. The chain links TRBV30 to TRBJ2-3; no definite D call. Per the germline V gene, CDR1 is GTSNPN and CDR2 is SVGIG (reference sequence). CDR3 size: 14 residues. Deletions cut 2 bases from V and 4 bases from J, with 13 bases between.

The genes are TRBV19 and TRBJ2-7; 9 nucleotides align to TRBD2. CDR1 and CDR2 (germline): LNHDA, SQIVND (reference sequence). CDR3 size: 15 residues. Losses at the gene ends were 3 bases for V and 4 bases for J; bases not matched to a gene: 7. The CDR3 coding sequence is TGTGCCAGTAGTATTAGCGGGGGAAGTTCTTACGAGCAGTACTTC. It is translated as CASSISGGSSYEQYF.

The rearrangement links TRBV19 to TRBJ2-3; D call uncertain. The CDR3 sequence is 11 residues long. Looked up from germline, CDR1 is LNHDA and CDR2 is SQIVND (reference sequence). V lost 6 bases and J 6 bases, leaving 7 bases between the germline ends. In DNA form, the CDR3 reads TGTGCCAGTAGAACGTTCGATACGCAGTATTTT. This translates into CASRTFDTQYF.

The chain joins TRBV27 to TRBJ2-3, with 7 nucleotides matching TRBD1. V gave up 8 bases and J gave up 2 bases; unmatched junction bases: 7. Germline V lookup: CDR1 MNHEY, CDR2 SMNVEV (reference sequence). The CDR3 length is 14 residues. The CDR3 nucleotides read TGTGCCAGCCGGCGACAGGGCAACACAGATACGCAGTATTTT. Amino acid sequence: CASRRQGNTDTQYF.

The rearrangement joins TRBV20-1 to TRBJ2-2; D might be TRBD1 (6 bases). V shed 5 bases and J shed 7 bases, with 14 bases lying between them. Germline V gives CDR1 DFQATT, CDR2 SNEGSKA (reference sequence). The CDR3 runs 13 residues. CDR3 DNA sequence: TGCAGTGCTTCGCCTAGGGGGATCGGGGAGCTGTTTTTT. Protein sequence: CSASPRGIGELFF.